The 26 T cell receptor beta chains below come from one sample, sequenced in a study of a mutant IDH1 vaccine in newly diagnosed glioma. Generated by immunoSEQ multiplex PCR, the TCRdb table keeps only in-frame clones and is missing some. The data show around 15,000 clones, around 95% seen once. Specified time point: baseline, week 1 (first vaccination visit). Indicated treatment: pre-vaccination baseline after standard-of-care therapy. The starting material was peripheral blood mononuclear cells (PBMCs), obtained from a glioma patient treated with radiotherapy, temozolomide or both. These receptors were taken from a woman younger than 35 with glioma. Some clones in this sample may be carry-over from other donors' samples.

This rearrangement joins TRBV29-1 to TRBJ2-1; 9 bases are shared with TRBD2. Trimming at V came to 4 bases and at J to 3 bases, leaving 10 bases not matched to a gene. The germline gives CDR1 SQVTM, CDR2 ANQGSEA. This CDR3 comprises 16 residues. CDR3 in DNA: TGCAGCGTTGTATCCCCGCGGGAGGGCCTCTACAATGAGCAGTTCTTC. It specifies CSVVSPREGLYNEQFF.

The V call is TRBV7-9, the J call TRBJ2-3, with 10 bases that match TRBD2. The CDR3 contains 18 residues. Looked up from germline, CDR1 is SEHNR and CDR2 is FQNEAQ (reference sequence). J gave up 5 bases and V 5 bases, and 16 bases lay outside the gene matches. The DNA of the CDR3 is TGTGCCAGCAGCCCCCGGCTGGCTAGCGGGAGTGGGGGAGATACGCAGTATTTT. Translating gives CASSPRLASGSGGDTQYF.

The chain recombines TRBV15 with TRBJ2-5; 11 bases match TRBD1. TRBJ2-7 explains the end of the DNA better; the J call may be wrong. Germline CDR1 reads LNHNV; CDR2 reads YYDKDF (reference sequence). The CDR3 has 16 residues. Here the CDR3 reads CATSKAPGQGAYEQYF. The CDR3 bases are TGTGCCACCAGCAAGGCTCCGGGACAGGGGGCCTACGAGCAGTACTTC.

The chain couples TRBV12-5 to TRBJ1-2; possible D gene TRBD1, 6 bases. Germline V gene data show CDR1 as LGHNT and CDR2 as FRNRAP. Deletions cut 3 bases from V and 2 bases from J, with 7 bases between. The CDR3 is 13 residues long. The CDR3, as DNA: TGTGCTAGTGGTTTAGGGGGAAACTATGGCTACACCTTC. Protein: CASGLGGNYGYTF. Complete variable domain (other parts from reference TRBV12-5 and TRBJ1-2): DARVTQTPRHKVTEMGQEVTMRCQPILGHNTVFWYRQTMMQGLELLAYFRNRAPLDDSGMPKDRFSAEMPDATLATLKIQPSEPRDSAVYFCASGLGGNYGYTFGSGTRLTVV.

The chain employs TRBV28 and TRBJ2-7; 8 positions agree with TRBD1. Germline V lookup: CDR1 MDHEN, CDR2 SYDVKM. The CDR3 covers 13 residues. With 7 bases clipped from V and 6 bases from J, the junction kept 8 bases outside the gene matches. The CDR3 protein is CASKGRGLLEQYF. The CDR3 DNA is TGTGCCAGCAAAGGCAGGGGGCTTCTCGAGCAGTACTTC. Filled out from reference TRBV28 and TRBJ2-7, the complete variable domain reads DVKVTQSSRYLVKRTGEKVFLECVQDMDHENMFWYRQDPGLGLRLIYFSYDVKMKEKGDIPEGYSVSREKKERFSLILESASTNQTSMYLCASKGRGLLEQYFGPGTRLTVT.

The CDR3 region is CASSGGPYEQYF. The DNA for the CDR3 is TGTGCCAGCAGTGGGGGACCCTACGAGCAGTACTTC. V gene TRBV25-1 combines with J gene TRBJ2-7; the D call may be TRBD1 or TRBD2 (5 bases each). The CDR3 consists of 12 residues. V was shortened by 4 bases and J by 2 bases, with 6 bases between the two germline ends. The germline V gene encodes CDR1 MGHDK and CDR2 SYGVNS.

The chain combines TRBV29-1 with TRBJ2-3; D might be TRBD1 (6 bases). Between the trimmed V and J ends, which lost 5 bases and 2 bases, there was a span of 11 bases. This CDR3 region has 13 residues. CDR1 and CDR2 (germline): SQVTM, ANQGSEA. As DNA, the CDR3 is TGCAGCGTTAAGGACAGAGTCACAGATACGCAGTATTTT. Translation gives CSVKDRVTDTQYF.

The V and J genes are TRBV19 and TRBJ1-5; D is possibly TRBD1 (5 bases). The V and J ends lost 1 base and 5 bases respectively, with 12 bases between them. The CDR3 length is 15 residues. Germline CDR1 and CDR2: LNHDA and SQIVND (reference sequence). The DNA of the CDR3 is TGTGCCAGTAGTATAGTGGCAGGGCGGGATCAGCCCCAGCATTTT. This encodes CASSIVAGRDQPQHF.

V and J are TRBV4-2 and TRBJ2-3, with a weak D call TRBD2 (5 bases). This CDR3 spans 13 amino acids. The V end was cut by 6 bases, the J end by 5 bases, with 12 bases between. Germline assignment: CDR1 LGHNA and CDR2 YNFKEQ. The CDR3, as DNA: TGTGCCAGCAGGGGATCGGAGGAAGATACGCAGTATTTT. Its protein product is CASRGSEEDTQYF.

The chain combines TRBV28 with TRBJ1-4; unclear D gene. CDR1 is MDHEN and CDR2 is SYDVKM in the germline V gene. V lost 2 bases to trimming and J lost 3 bases, with 1 base between them. This CDR3 contains 12 residues. CDR3 coding DNA: TGTGCCAGCAGTTTACCTAATGAAAAACTGTTTTTT. It codes for CASSLPNEKLFF.

The chain has TRBV28 and TRBJ2-3; tentative D call: TRBD2 (6 bases). The germline gives CDR1 MDHEN, CDR2 SYDVKM. This CDR3 contains 17 residues. V was trimmed by 4 bases and J by 6 bases, leaving 23 bases between them. CDR3 nucleotide sequence: TGTGCCAGCAGTTCAAACTCGGGACTGCCCCCAGTGGATACGCAGTATTTT. Translation gives CASSSNSGLPPVDTQYF.

This chain joins TRBV28 and TRBJ2-2; possibly TRBD1 for D (5 bases). Germline CDR1 MDHEN, CDR2 SYDVKM. Deletions cut 7 bases from V and 4 bases from J, with 16 bases between. This CDR3 contains 15 residues. CDR3 nucleotide sequence: TGTGCCAGCATAATAGGATCAGGGCCCACCGGGGAGCTGTTTTTT. Translating it yields CASIIGSGPTGELFF.

The chain carries TRBV19 and TRBJ2-5; tentative D call: TRBD1 (6 bases). Trimming took 5 bases from V and 2 from J, leaving 15 bases between them. The CDR3 sequence is 15 residues long. Germline values: CDR1 LNHDA, CDR2 SQIVND (reference sequence). The CDR3 DNA follows: TGTGCCAGTAGTCTACAGGGTTTTGGACAAGAGACCCAGTACTTC. This gives the protein CASSLQGFGQETQYF. Combining the CDR3 with reference TRBV19 and TRBJ2-5 gives the whole variable domain DGGITQSPKYLFRKEGQNVTLSCEQNLNHDAMYWYRQDPGQGLRLIYYSQIVNDFQKGDIAEGYSVSREKKESFPLTVTSAQKNPTAFYLCASSLQGFGQETQYFGPGTRLLVL.

The genes are TRBV2 and TRBJ1-6; D might be TRBD1 (6 bases). This CDR3 is built from 16 residues. Germline CDR1 is SNHLY and CDR2 is FYNNEI. With 7 bases removed from V and 0 bases from J, the gap between germline ends came to 13 bases. CDR3 region: CASKGGLGSYNSPLHF. The DNA for the CDR3 is TGTGCCAGCAAGGGGGGGCTCGGCTCCTATAATTCACCCCTCCACTTT.

This clone was seen only once. V is TRBV2 and J is TRBJ2-7; TRBD1 matches at 9 bases. Germline V gives CDR1 SNHLY, CDR2 FYNNEI. The length of the CDR3 is 15 residues. Unmatched junction bases numbered 9, after V lost 6 bases and J lost 3 bases. CDR3 sequence: CASRSIGTGNYEQYF. CDR3 nucleotides: TGTGCCAGCAGGAGCATCGGGACAGGGAACTACGAGCAGTACTTC.

The CDR3 spells CASASGSGNTIYF. The CDR3 region has the DNA TGCGCCAGCGCCTCGGGCTCTGGAAACACCATATATTTT. The chain employs TRBV4-1 and TRBJ1-3; D is unresolved. V lost 8 bases to trimming and J lost 0 bases, with 8 bases between them. The germline V gene encodes CDR1 MGHRA and CDR2 YSYEKL. This CDR3 is 13 amino acids long.

The V call is TRBV5-1, the J call TRBJ2-6, with 9 bases that match TRBD1. V shed 0 bases and J 0 bases; nucleotides not matched to a gene: 7. The CDR3 sequence is 19 residues long. Germline CDR1 and CDR2: SGHRS and YFSETQ. DNA of the CDR3: TGCGCCAGCAGCTTGGCCTTGGGACAGGGCCTCTCTGGGGCCAACGTCCTGACTTTC. It yields the protein CASSLALGQGLSGANVLTF.

The V call is TRBV30, the J call TRBJ1-2; D ambiguous. Trimming took 7 bases from V and 8 from J, leaving 17 bases between them. Germline CDR1 reads GTSNPN; CDR2 reads SVGIG (reference sequence). CDR3 length: 12 amino acids. The CDR3 loop is CALKPDGEGYTF. In nucleotides, the CDR3 is TGTGCCTTAAAACCGGACGGGGAAGGCTACACCTTC.

The CDR3 loop reads CASSDGTAYNEQFF. For the CDR3, the DNA is TGTGCCAGCAGTGATGGGACAGCCTACAATGAGCAGTTCTTC. The V call is TRBV6-5, the J call TRBJ2-1, with 7 bases matching TRBD1. Per germline, CDR1 MNHEY and CDR2 SVGAGI. The J segment lost 2 bases and the V segment lost 5 bases, leaving 3 bases of the junction unmatched. CDR3 length equals 14 residues.

V and J are TRBV6-1 and TRBJ2-1, with TRBD2 matching over 8 bases. Germline assignment: CDR1 MNHNS and CDR2 SASEGT. The V and J ends lost 8 bases and 4 bases, in that order; junction bases with no gene match: 10. This CDR3 is 15 amino acids long. The CDR3 coding sequence is TGTGCCAGCTCACCCTCGGGGGGGATTTACAATGAGCAGTTCTTC. Translated: CASSPSGGIYNEQFF.

This clone is a singleton in its sample. The same CDR3 also results from other DNA sequences found in this sample. The chain couples TRBV18 to TRBJ2-5, with D maybe TRBD2 (6 bases). Between the trimmed V and J ends, which lost 3 bases and 7 bases, there was a span of 30 bases. CDR1 and CDR2 (germline): KGHSH, LQKENI. This CDR3 comprises 19 residues. The DNA for the CDR3 is TGTGCCAGCTCACCCGAGAGGATCGTCGGGACTGCGAAGTCTTGGACCCAGTACTTC. It codes for CASSPERIVGTAKSWTQYF.

This chain joins TRBV9 and TRBJ1-1, with D perhaps matching TRBD1 (6 bases). This CDR3 comprises 14 residues. Germline lookup yields CDR1 SGDLS and CDR2 YYNGEE. V was pared by 4 bases and J by 2 bases, with 12 bases between. The CDR3 bases are TGTGCCAGCAGCCCAGGGGAAGGTAACACTGAAGCTTTCTTT. Protein: CASSPGEGNTEAFF.

The J gene is TRBJ1-1, the V gene TRBV6-5, with D tentatively TRBD1 (6 bases). Germline CDR1 and CDR2: MNHEY and SVGAGI. The CDR3 has 16 amino acids. Trimming pared 2 bases from V and 0 bases from J, leaving 13 bases between. The CDR3 DNA sequence: TGTGCCAGCAGTTACAGGAGGGACACCTTGAACACTGAAGCTTTCTTT. Residues: CASSYRRDTLNTEAFF.

The J gene is TRBJ1-1, the V gene TRBV18; D is ambiguous. Germline CDR1 reads KGHSH; CDR2 reads LQKENI. The CDR3 sequence is 13 residues long. V shed 5 bases and J shed 2 bases, with 9 bases lying between them. This chain's CDR3 is CASSTIPNTEAFF. The CDR3, as DNA: TGTGCCAGCTCAACTATTCCTAACACTGAAGCTTTCTTT.

The V and J genes are TRBV30 and TRBJ1-6, with TRBD1 matching over 9 bases. Germline CDR1 and CDR2: GTSNPN and SVGIG (reference sequence). The CDR3 extends over 15 amino acids. The J segment lost 9 bases and the V segment lost 0 bases, leaving 6 bases of the junction unmatched. CDR3 loop: CAWSVGTGLTSPLHF. The CDR3 region has the DNA TGTGCCTGGAGTGTAGGGACAGGGCTTACTTCACCCCTCCACTTT.

The rearrangement uses TRBV28 and TRBJ1-4; TRBD1 might be the D (5 bases). Trimming removed 1 base from V and 4 bases from J, with 7 bases in between. Per the germline V gene, CDR1 is MDHEN and CDR2 is SYDVKM. CDR3 length: 14 residues. The CDR3 bases are TGTGCCAGCAGTTTATCAGGGAATAATGAAAAACTGTTTTTT. Its protein is CASSLSGNNEKLFF.